This T cell receptor beta chain was obtained from a study of cytomegalovirus exposure and HLA in healthy donors. General study findings and limits: When analyzed later, the rates of TCR association showed variation by HLA locus, with DRB1 the most and HLA-C the fewest.

Trimming cost V 3 bases and J 5 bases, with 19 bases left between them. Germline CDR1 LNHDA, CDR2 SQIVND (reference sequence). CDR3 length: 17 amino acids. Comments on this clone: Its antigen remains unknown.

Primers: 60 Vbeta forward and 13 Jbeta reverse. Data came from immunoSEQ multiplex PCR; TCRdb stores just in-frame clones and leaves some out. Among about 140,000 clones listed, approximately 84% were seen once. The rearrangement uses TRBV19 and TRBJ2-2; TRBD2 is a possible D gene (6 bases). The source material was PBMCs. This clonotype originated in a woman aged 60-75 years in good health and CMV-seropositive. Here the CDR3 reads CASSILPGGMGTGELFF. DNA for the CDR3: TGTGCCAGTAGTATTTTGCCCGGCGGGATGGGTACCGGGGAGCTGTTTTTT.